The 21 T cell receptor beta chains in this list originate from one sample, sequenced in a study of post-analysis software for immune sequencing data. Unique molecular identifiers featured in each of the TCR beta cDNA libraries. TCRdb re-analysed the PCR reads in MiXCR, keeping a single row per CDR3 protein. The table lists about 800,000 distinct CDR3 sequences, roughly 27% of them singletons, with 0.5% to 0.6% in the top ten. Whole-study results and caveats: About five TRBV segments appeared more often in patients than in controls, and TRBV5-6, TRBV5-1 and TRBV20-1 were among these.

No antigen is known for these receptors. The specimen was blood. These receptors were obtained from a girl aged 10 to 17 with multiple sclerosis.

The CDR3 DNA follows: TGTGCCAGCAGCTTAGACGGTCAAGCGTTCGAGCAGTACTTC. Amino acids: CASSLDGQAFEQYF. This chain joins TRBV7-9 and TRBJ2-5; no firm D call. The J call may be incorrect, as the DNA end agrees better with TRBJ2-7. CDR3 length: 14 residues. Germline CDR1 and CDR2: SEHNR and FQNEAQ (reference sequence).

This clonotype was picked up a small number of times. The chain carries TRBV10-3 and TRBJ2-5, with unresolved D. Near its end, the DNA agrees better with TRBJ2-7, so the J call may be wrong. From germline, CDR1 is ENHRY and CDR2 SYGVKD. The CDR3 consists of 13 residues. CDR3 DNA sequence: TGTGCCATCAGTGACCAATCGCCGGGCGAGCAGTACTTC. Its translation: CAISDQSPGEQYF.

In this sample, this clonotype turned up once. This CDR3 is CASSQEGAGLGTQYF. In DNA form, the CDR3 reads TGTGCCAGCAGCCAAGAGGGAGCGGGTCTTGGGACCCAGTACTTC. The chain combines TRBV14 with TRBJ2-5, with a weak D call TRBD2 (6 bases). The germline CDR1 and CDR2 sequences are SGHDN and FVKESK. The CDR3 is 15 residues long. Trimming pared 0 bases from V and 7 bases from J, leaving 15 bases between.

This rearrangement joins TRBV28 to TRBJ2-1, with no clear D. Trimming left V 6 bases short and J 3 bases short, with 12 bases between. Germline V gene lookup returns CDR1 MDHEN and CDR2 SYDVKM. The CDR3 sequence is 14 residues long. The CDR3 here is CASRDGPNYNEQFF. In DNA, the CDR3 is TGTGCCAGCAGGGATGGACCCAACTACAATGAGCAGTTCTTC.

The rearrangement uses TRBV6-1 and TRBJ2-4; D might be TRBD2 (6 bases). This CDR3 is built from 13 residues. Trimming cost V 6 bases and J 5 bases, with 11 bases left between them. Germline CDR1 MNHNS, CDR2 SASEGT. The CDR3 is CASREGGENIQYF. DNA for the CDR3: TGTGCCAGCAGGGAGGGCGGCGAAAACATTCAGTACTTC.

The V call is TRBV9, the J call TRBJ2-7; 8 nucleotides match TRBD2. Germline trimming cut 0 bases from V and 5 bases from J; bases unmatched to any gene: 7. Germline V CDR1 and CDR2: SGDLS, YYNGEE. The CDR3 sequence is 15 residues long. The chain's CDR3 is CASSVGVAGPDEQYF. The CDR3 DNA reads as TGTGCCAGCAGCGTAGGAGTAGCGGGACCTGACGAGCAGTACTTC.

This clonotype was observed a single time. A read error is possible here, since a much larger clone lies one base away. The chain is built from TRBV5-1 and TRBJ2-3; no clear D gene. The CDR3 is 16 residues long. The germline gives CDR1 SGHRS, CDR2 YFSETQ. CDR3 DNA: TGCGTCAGCAGCTTGGGAAGAAATCCAGGCACAGATACGCAGTATTTT. Its translation: CVSSLGRNPGTDTQYF.

The rearrangement joins TRBV29-1 to TRBJ2-4, with 8 bases that match TRBD1. CDR1 and CDR2 (germline): SQVTM, ANQGSEA. J was trimmed by 8 bases and V by 6 bases; bases with no gene match: 12. CDR3 length: 14 amino acids. The CDR3 bases are TGCAGCGTATGGGACAGGTCTTCCTGGGACATTCAGTACTTC. Protein sequence: CSVWDRSSWDIQYF.

CDR3 bases: TGCAGCGTTCACAACCGATTCGACTATGGCTACACCTTC. It yields the protein CSVHNRFDYGYTF. The chain joins TRBV29-1 to TRBJ1-2; D remains ambiguous. The CDR3 spans 13 residues. V lost 5 bases to trimming and J lost 3 bases, with 13 bases between them. Per the germline V gene, CDR1 is SQVTM and CDR2 is ANQGSEA.

This chain joins TRBV2 and TRBJ2-1; D is uncertain. Trimming cost V 6 bases and J 5 bases, with 20 bases left between them. Per the germline V gene, CDR1 is SNHLY and CDR2 is FYNNEI. The CDR3 has 16 amino acids. CDR3: CASRELSTSVNNEQFF. The DNA for the CDR3 is TGTGCCAGCAGGGAGTTGAGTACGTCAGTTAACAATGAGCAGTTCTTC.

In regard to this clonotype: Germline is not matched at one junction end, which may reflect a read error. The chain joins TRBV5-1 to TRBJ1-6, with D uncertain. CDR3 size: 12 residues. Germline values: CDR1 SGHRS, CDR2 YFSETQ. The CDR3 here is CASSLDKAPPHF. DNA of the CDR3: TGCGCCAGCAGCTTGGACAAAGCACCCCCCCACTTT.

This clonotype was seen only a few times. This chain links TRBV20-1 with TRBJ1-1; D not certain. CDR3 length: 15 amino acids. Germline V CDR1 and CDR2: DFQATT, SNEGSKA (reference sequence). Trimming removed 0 bases from V and 1 base from J, with 12 bases in between. CDR3 DNA: TGCAGTGCTAGAGATCTTGGGAGACCGAACACTGAAGCTTTCTTT. This codes for CSARDLGRPNTEAFF.

The chain recombines TRBV6-6 with TRBJ1-5; D not certain. Trimming took 2 bases from V and 5 from J, leaving 13 bases between them. CDR1 is MNHNY and CDR2 is SVGAGI in the germline V gene (reference sequence). The CDR3 is 15 residues long. CDR3: CASSYPGRGYQPQHF. Written as DNA, the CDR3 is TGTGCCAGCAGTTACCCTGGTCGGGGATATCAGCCCCAGCATTTT.

The CDR3 protein is CASSSTGRVYYEQFF. Here the CDR3 DNA reads TGTGCCAGCAGCTCGACAGGGCGGGTTTACTATGAGCAGTTCTTC. This sequence joins TRBV7-9 and TRBJ2-1, with 7 bases aligning to TRBD1. With V trimmed by 4 bases and J by 8 bases, 11 bases remained unmatched. The CDR3 loop spans 15 amino acids. Per the germline V gene, CDR1 is SEHNR and CDR2 is FQNEAQ (reference sequence). Full variable domain (outside the CDR3, taken from reference TRBV7-9 and TRBJ2-1): DTGVSQNPRHKITKRGQNVTFRCDPISEHNRLYWYRQTLGQGPEFLTYFQNEAQLEKSRLLSDRFSAERPKGSFSTLEIQRTEQGDSAMYLCASSSTGRVYYEQFFGPGTRLTVL.

This clonotype appeared a few times. The rearrangement joins TRBV4-1 to TRBJ2-2; no firm D call. The length of the CDR3 is 15 residues. Germline CDR1 MGHRA, CDR2 YSYEKL. Trimming removed 1 base at V and 1 base at J, with 7 bases between. CDR3 residues: CASSQVEQNTGELFF. In DNA form, the CDR3 reads TGCGCCAGCAGCCAAGTTGAGCAGAACACCGGGGAGCTGTTTTTT.

The chain combines TRBV28 with TRBJ1-4; 8 nucleotides agree with TRBD1. V lost 3 bases and J lost 10; bases outside the gene matches: 7. Looked up from germline, CDR1 is MDHEN and CDR2 is SYDVKM. This CDR3 is built from 14 residues. The DNA of the CDR3 is TGTGCCAGCAGTTTTTCAGGGGGCGGCGGAAAACTGTTTTTT. Amino acid sequence: CASSFSGGGGKLFF.

This clonotype was observed at least ten times. DNA of the CDR3: TGCAGCGAGGTGACCGGGACAGGGGGTGATGAGCAGTTCTTC. Translation gives CSEVTGTGGDEQFF. This chain joins TRBV20-1 and TRBJ2-1; 11 bases match TRBD1. The CDR3 sequence is 14 residues long. Germline V gene sequence: CDR1 DFQATT, CDR2 SNEGSKA (reference sequence).

There are a few counts of this clonotype. The genes are TRBV4-2 and TRBJ1-4; D not resolved. This CDR3 is 15 amino acids long. V was trimmed by 6 bases and J by 0 bases, leaving 11 bases between them. CDR1 is LGHNA, CDR2 YNFKEQ, per germline. This CDR3 reads CASREAGATNEKLFF. The DNA of the CDR3 is TGTGCCAGCAGGGAAGCGGGAGCAACTAATGAAAAACTGTTTTTT.

Ten or more counts support this clonotype. The rearrangement uses TRBV5-1 and TRBJ2-7; D is tentatively TRBD1 or TRBD2 (5 bases each). This CDR3 has 14 residues. Trimming took off 0 bases at V and 6 bases at J, with 13 bases between the two ends. CDR1 and CDR2 from the germline V gene are SGHRS and YFSETQ. The CDR3 nucleotides read TGCGCCAGCAGCTTGGGAGGGGACGAGGCCGAGCAGTACTTC. The encoded protein is CASSLGGDEAEQYF.

The chain couples TRBV28 to TRBJ2-7; D is possibly TRBD1 (6 bases). Trimming took 7 bases from V and 2 from J, leaving 15 bases between them. Germline V CDR1 and CDR2: MDHEN, SYDVKM. This CDR3 comprises 14 residues. The CDR3 region is CASNTGTSPYEQYF. CDR3 DNA: TGTGCCAGCAACACCGGGACAAGTCCCTACGAGCAGTACTTC.

This clonotype was found a few times. The chain carries TRBV20-1 and TRBJ2-7; 7 nucleotides align to TRBD2. With 7 bases clipped from V and 2 bases from J, the junction kept 14 bases outside the gene matches. Germline CDR1 reads DFQATT; CDR2 reads SNEGSKA (reference sequence). The CDR3 extends over 15 amino acids. CDR3: CSVDPRLADTYEQYF. In nucleotides, the CDR3 is TGCAGTGTCGACCCTCGACTAGCCGACACCTACGAGCAGTACTTC.